The TCR beta chain under discussion was sequenced for a study of cytomegalovirus exposure and HLA in healthy donors. Overall study findings and caveats: A link between a missense DCLRE1C variant and TCR beta V- and J-gene trimming emerged from a later analysis.

On this clone itself: Its antigen is unidentified.

All donors participated as healthy donors of bone marrow. 13 Jbeta primers and 60 Vbeta primers were used for the PCR. The repertoire was sequenced with immunoSEQ multiplex PCR; TCRdb's copy has only in-frame clones and lacks some. This sample yields 90,000 to 110,000 clones, of which 73% are seen a single time; over 7.5% belongs to the top ten. V gave up 4 bases and J gave up 1 base, with 7 bases separating them. Germline V gives CDR1 SGHTA, CDR2 FQGTGA. CDR3 length equals 13 residues. Sequenced sample: PBMCs. The source is a man aged 40-55 years in good health and CMV-seronegative. The V gene is TRBV7-3, the J gene TRBJ2-5; weak D call: TRBD2 (5 bases). The chain's CDR3 is CASSSGTQETQYF. The CDR3 region has the DNA TGTGCCAGCAGCTCGGGAACCCAAGAGACCCAGTACTTC.